The following is a T cell receptor beta chain sequence with its context. What it binds is not known. The data were produced by immunoSEQ multiplex PCR, yet TCRdb's version contains in-frame clones alone and is incomplete. The sample carries under 200,000 clones, about nine tenths recorded once. This record comes from a study of T cell responses to AZD1222 COVID-19 vaccine. Overall study results and limits: The sample set comprised mostly white British donors with more females, and clonal diversity was possibly underestimated. No day 14 peak samples; only post-peak repertoires were characterized. Only 5 or 6 AZD1222 recipients tested seropositive at baseline.

Trimming took off 5 bases at V and 4 bases at J, with 9 bases between the two ends. Germline V gives CDR1 SGHTA, CDR2 FQGNSA. This CDR3 region has 13 residues. The V call is TRBV7-2, the J call TRBJ1-5; D is uncertain. The input for sequencing was peripheral blood, taken on day 0 of AZD1222 vaccination. The TCR comes from an adult in good health. The DNA for the CDR3 is TGTGCCAGCAGCCCAAGCAGTAATCAGCCCCAGCATTTT. It codes for CASSPSSNQPQHF. The full variable domain, its missing parts supplied by reference TRBV7-2 and TRBJ1-5, is GAGVSQSPSNKVTEKGKDVELRCDPISGHTALYWYRQSLGQGLEFLIYFQGNSAPDKSGLPSDRFSAERTGGSVSTLTIQRTQQEDSAVYLCASSPSSNQPQHFGDGTRLSIL.